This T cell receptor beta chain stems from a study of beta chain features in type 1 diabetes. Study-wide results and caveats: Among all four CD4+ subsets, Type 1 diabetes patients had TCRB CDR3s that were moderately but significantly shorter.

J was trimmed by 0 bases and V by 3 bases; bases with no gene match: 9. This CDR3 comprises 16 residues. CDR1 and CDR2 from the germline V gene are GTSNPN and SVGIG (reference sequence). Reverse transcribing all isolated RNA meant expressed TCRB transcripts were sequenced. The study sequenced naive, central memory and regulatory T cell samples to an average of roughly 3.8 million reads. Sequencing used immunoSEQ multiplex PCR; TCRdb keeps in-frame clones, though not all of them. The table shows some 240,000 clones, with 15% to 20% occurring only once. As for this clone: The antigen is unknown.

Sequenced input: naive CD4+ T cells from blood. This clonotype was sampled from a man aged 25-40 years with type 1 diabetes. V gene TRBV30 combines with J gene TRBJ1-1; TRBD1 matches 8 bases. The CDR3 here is CAWRPAGTGMNTEAFF. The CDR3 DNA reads TGTGCCTGGAGGCCGGCCGGGACAGGAATGAACACTGAAGCTTTCTTT.